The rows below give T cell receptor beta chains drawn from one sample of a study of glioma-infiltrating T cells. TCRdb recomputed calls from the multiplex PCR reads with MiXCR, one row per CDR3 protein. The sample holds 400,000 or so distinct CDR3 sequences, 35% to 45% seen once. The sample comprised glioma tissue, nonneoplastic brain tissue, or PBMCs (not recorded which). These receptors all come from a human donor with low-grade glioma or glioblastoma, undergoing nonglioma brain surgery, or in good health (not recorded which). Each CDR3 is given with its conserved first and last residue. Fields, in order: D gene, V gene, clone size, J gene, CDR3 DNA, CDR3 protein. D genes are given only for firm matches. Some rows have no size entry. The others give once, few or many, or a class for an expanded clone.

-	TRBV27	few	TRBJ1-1	TGTGCCAGCAGTTTCTCCGGGTGGAACACTGAAGCTTTCTTT	CASSFSGWNTEAFF
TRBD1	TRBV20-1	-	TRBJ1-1	TGCAGTGCTAAGGACAGGCCCATGAACACTGAAGCTTTCTTT	CSAKDRPMNTEAFF
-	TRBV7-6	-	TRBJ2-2	TGTGCCAGCAGCCTCTGGGAGCGGGCAGACACCGGGGAGCTGTTTTTT	CASSLWERADTGELFF
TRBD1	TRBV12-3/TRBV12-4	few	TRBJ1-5	TGTGCCAGCAGTCCGACGGCAGGGGGGAATCAGCCCCAGCATTTT	CASSPTAGGNQPQHF
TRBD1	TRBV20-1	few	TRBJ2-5	TGCAGTGCTAGTGACAGGGGTGGGGAGACCCAGTACTTC	CSASDRGGETQYF
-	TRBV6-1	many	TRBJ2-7	TGTGCCGGATCCTACGAGGGGTCTCGCTACGAGCAGTACTTC	CAGSYEGSRYEQYF
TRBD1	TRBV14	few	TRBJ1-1	TGTGCCAGCAGCCATTGGACAGGGAAGAGGGCGAACACTGAAGCTTTCTTT	CASSHWTGKRANTEAFF
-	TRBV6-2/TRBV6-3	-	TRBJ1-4	TGTGCCAGCAGTTACAATGGGGATGCAAGGGAAAAACTGTTTTTT	CASSYNGDAREKLFF
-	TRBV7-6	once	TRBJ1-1	TGTGCCAGCAGCTTAGCGATAACAGGAGGCACTGAAGCTTTCTTT	CASSLAITGGTEAFF
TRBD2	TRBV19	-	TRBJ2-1	TGTGCCAGTAGTATAGCTAGCGGGAGTATTTACAATGAGCAGTTCTTC	CASSIASGSIYNEQFF
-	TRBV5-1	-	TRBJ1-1	TGCGCCAGCAGCTTCGACAGGCTCATGAACACTGAAGCTTTCTTT	CASSFDRLMNTEAFF
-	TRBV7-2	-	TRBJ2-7	TGTGCCAGCAGCTTAGTAAGCCAGGGCCCTTACGAGCAGTACTTC	CASSLVSQGPYEQYF
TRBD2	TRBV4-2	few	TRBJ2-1	TGTGCCAGCAGCCCAGAACTAGCGGGAGGACAAGGCGCAAACTACAATGAGCAGTTCTTC	CASSPELAGGQGANYNEQFF